The 27 T cell receptor beta chains below come from one sample, sequenced in a study of beta chain features in type 1 diabetes. The isolated RNA, all of it, was reverse transcribed, so expressed TCRB transcripts were what got sequenced. The protocol was immunoSEQ multiplex PCR, while the TCRdb copy is restricted to in-frame clones and leaves out a portion. The top ten hold 0.017% of the sample, which has about 360,000 clones, approximately 12% seen once. Sequencing was done on a sample of naive CD4+ T cells from blood. These receptors were taken from a man aged 18 to 35 in good health.

J is TRBJ2-5 and V is TRBV5-1; 10 bases are a match to TRBD1. Trimming at V came to 0 bases and at J to 1 base, leaving 3 bases not matched to a gene. There are 16 residues in the CDR3. The germline V gene encodes CDR1 SGHRS and CDR2 YFSETQ. The CDR3 reads CASSLEGQGGQETQYF. CDR3 sequence (DNA): TGCGCCAGCAGCTTGGAAGGACAGGGGGGCCAAGAGACCCAGTACTTC.

The rearrangement links TRBV7-3 to TRBJ2-6; D unclear. From germline, CDR1 is SGHTA and CDR2 FQGTGA. Trimming pared 5 bases from V and 1 base from J, leaving 6 bases between. There are 14 residues in the CDR3. The chain's CDR3 is CASSPQSGANVLTF. DNA for the CDR3: TGTGCCAGCAGCCCCCAATCTGGGGCCAACGTCCTGACTTTC.

The chain links TRBV28 to TRBJ2-1; tentatively, D is TRBD2 (7 bases). The V gene's germline CDR1 is MDHEN and CDR2 SYDVKM. V was trimmed by 6 bases and J by 10 bases, leaving 19 bases between them. The CDR3 is 14 residues long. The DNA of the CDR3 is TGTGCCAGCAGGACCCCAAGGGGGGGTAGCGAGCAGTTCTTC. This gives the protein CASRTPRGGSEQFF.

The chain combines TRBV7-2 with TRBJ2-2, with 7 positions matching TRBD2. The CDR3 totals 16 residues. The V gene's germline CDR1 is SGHTA and CDR2 FQGNSA. The V segment lost 2 bases and the J segment 4 bases; nucleotides outside the gene matches: 7. CDR3 in amino acids: CASSLLAGVGTGELFF. CDR3 DNA: TGTGCCAGCAGCTTACTCGCGGGAGTGGGCACCGGGGAGCTGTTTTTT. The variable domain in full, with the rest retrieved from reference TRBV7-2 and TRBJ2-2, is GAGVSQSPSNKVTEKGKDVELRCDPISGHTALYWYRQSLGQGLEFLIYFQGNSAPDKSGLPSDRFSAERTGGSVSTLTIQRTQQEDSAVYLCASSLLAGVGTGELFFGEGSRLTVL.

This clone came up a few times. The chain recombines TRBV7-3 with TRBJ2-2; the D gene is possibly TRBD2 (6 bases). The CDR3 consists of 16 residues. Germline lookup yields CDR1 SGHTA and CDR2 FQGTGA. V was shortened by 5 bases and J by 0 bases, with 13 bases between the two germline ends. CDR3 nucleotides: TGTGCCAGCAGCAGAGGTGGAGGGGCGAACACCGGGGAGCTGTTTTTT. This codes for CASSRGGGANTGELFF.

This clone occurred a few times. The rearrangement uses TRBV7-3 and TRBJ2-7, with D perhaps matching TRBD1 (6 bases). The CDR3 runs 14 residues. Trimming shortened V by 2 bases and J by 2 bases, and 10 bases separated the two germline ends. CDR1 and CDR2 from the germline V gene are SGHTA and FQGTGA. The CDR3 DNA reads as TGTGCCAGCAGCTTAGGGGGCGGTACCTACGAGCAGTACTTC. Protein sequence: CASSLGGGTYEQYF.

Only a few counts were recorded for this clone. This rearrangement joins TRBV2 to TRBJ1-5; TRBD1 might be the D (5 bases). Germline V gene lookup returns CDR1 SNHLY and CDR2 FYNNEI. Trimming left V 5 bases short and J 6 bases short, with 8 bases between. CDR3 length: 12 residues. CDR3 nucleotides: TGTGCCAGCAGTCGAGACAGTCAGCCCCAGCATTTT. The encoded protein is CASSRDSQPQHF. The whole variable domain, remainder taken from reference TRBV2 and TRBJ1-5, is EPEVTQTPSHQVTQMGQEVILRCVPISNHLYFYWYRQILGQKVEFLVSFYNNEISEKSEIFDDQFSVERPDGSNFTLKIRSTKLEDSAMYFCASSRDSQPQHFGDGTRLSIL.

This clone was seen a handful of times. The chain has TRBV18 and TRBJ2-5, with D maybe TRBD2 (5 bases). The CDR3 is made up of 17 amino acids. Trimming took off 3 bases at V and 2 bases at J, with 19 bases between the two ends. Germline CDR1 and CDR2: KGHSH and LQKENI. CDR3 region: CASSPINIGVGQETQYF. The DNA of the CDR3 is TGTGCCAGCTCACCGATAAATATCGGGGTTGGGCAAGAGACCCAGTACTTC.

This clone appeared a few times. V is TRBV28 and J is TRBJ2-1; TRBD1 agrees at 7 bases. The germline CDR1 and CDR2 sequences are MDHEN and SYDVKM. The V and J ends lost 3 bases and 6 bases, in that order; junction bases with no gene match: 5. The CDR3 is made up of 14 amino acids. The CDR3 nucleotides are TGTGCCAGCAGTTTTAAGACAGGGCGCAATGAGCAGTTCTTC. Translation gives CASSFKTGRNEQFF.

This clone came up a few times. This chain joins TRBV7-2 and TRBJ1-1; D is uncertain. The germline V and J ends were trimmed by 1 base and 1 base, with 13 bases remaining between them. Germline V gives CDR1 SGHTA, CDR2 FQGNSA. This CDR3 spans 16 amino acids. CDR3 nucleotides: TGTGCCAGCAGCTTAGTGGGGAGTCTATCGAACACTGAAGCTTTCTTT. The encoded protein is CASSLVGSLSNTEAFF.

This clone appeared a few times. The chain links TRBV28 to TRBJ2-3, with D hard to call. This CDR3 is 14 amino acids long. Trimming stripped 5 bases from V and 5 bases from J, with 14 bases between. CDR1 is MDHEN, CDR2 SYDVKM, per germline. The CDR3 here is CASSTNRGRDTQYF. The CDR3 DNA follows: TGTGCCAGCAGTACCAATCGAGGCAGAGATACGCAGTATTTT.

This clone has only a few counts. The rearrangement joins TRBV19 to TRBJ2-7; 10 bases match TRBD1. Germline loops: CDR1 LNHDA, CDR2 SQIVND (reference sequence). V lost 5 bases and J lost 6; bases outside the gene matches: 13. This CDR3 contains 16 residues. Here the CDR3 DNA reads TGTGCCAGTAGTCTACTCCCGGGACAGGGGTATTCCGAGCAGTACTTC. It specifies CASSLLPGQGYSEQYF.

This clone was detected a few times. The gene calls are TRBV29-1 and TRBJ2-2, with D perhaps matching TRBD1 (6 bases). This CDR3 has 13 amino acids. Trimming took off 6 bases at V and 4 bases at J, with 12 bases between the two ends. CDR1 and CDR2 (germline): SQVTM, ANQGSEA. The CDR3 DNA reads TGCAGCGTATATGGACAGACCACCGGGGAGCTGTTTTTT. It specifies CSVYGQTTGELFF.

This chain joins TRBV28 and TRBJ2-7, with 7 bases lining up with TRBD2. The V gene end was trimmed by 3 bases and the J gene end by 12 bases; junction bases not matched to a gene: 5. This CDR3 region has 11 residues. Germline CDR1 MDHEN, CDR2 SYDVKM. CDR3 protein: CASSFRLALYF. The CDR3, as DNA: TGTGCCAGCAGTTTCAGACTAGCCCTGTACTTC.

This clone was detected a few times. J is TRBJ1-1 and V is TRBV6-1; D might be TRBD1 (5 bases). Trimming cost V 6 bases and J 0 bases, with 8 bases left between them. In germline, CDR1 is MNHNS, CDR2 SASEGT. The CDR3 is 13 amino acids. The CDR3 loop is CASRTALNTEAFF. The CDR3 bases are TGTGCCAGCAGGACAGCCTTGAACACTGAAGCTTTCTTT.

The chain links TRBV5-1 to TRBJ2-3, with TRBD2 as a possible D gene (5 bases). Trimming shortened V by 7 bases and J by 2 bases, and 8 bases separated the two germline ends. The CDR3 has 12 residues. Germline CDR1 SGHRS, CDR2 YFSETQ. CDR3 DNA: TGCGCCAGCGGACGGGACACAGATACGCAGTATTTT. The encoded protein is CASGRDTDTQYF. Looking up the rest from reference TRBV5-1 and TRBJ2-3 gives the full variable domain: KAGVTQTPRYLIKTRGQQVTLSCSPISGHRSVSWYQQTPGQGLQFLFEYFSETQRNKGNFPGRFSGRQFSNSRSEMNVSTLELGDSALYLCASGRDTDTQYFGPGTRLTVL.

The gene calls are TRBV9 and TRBJ2-7; 7 bases match TRBD2. After removal of 2 bases from V and 0 bases from J, the junction contained 5 bases not matched to a gene. This CDR3 spans 15 amino acids. Germline values: CDR1 SGDLS, CDR2 YYNGEE. The CDR3 DNA is TGTGCCAGCAGCGTTGGGACTATGAGCTCCTACGAGCAGTACTTC. It is translated as CASSVGTMSSYEQYF.

This clone was recorded many times. This chain links TRBV9 with TRBJ2-7; 8 bases align to TRBD2. The germline V gene has CDR1 SGDLS and CDR2 YYNGEE. The junction had 4 bases not matched to a gene; V was cut back by 0 bases and J by 2 bases. The CDR3 is made up of 15 amino acids. CDR3 DNA: TGTGCCAGCAGCGTAGGAGTAGCGGGGACCTACGAGCAGTACTTC. Protein: CASSVGVAGTYEQYF. Combining the CDR3 with reference TRBV9 and TRBJ2-7 gives the whole variable domain DSGVTQTPKHLITATGQRVTLRCSPRSGDLSVYWYQQSLDQGLQFLIQYYNGEERAKGNILERFSAQQFPDLHSELNLSSLELGDSALYFCASSVGVAGTYEQYFGPGTRLTVT.

In this sample, this clone turned up a few times. The rearrangement uses TRBV6-5 and TRBJ2-7; 9 bases agree with TRBD1. The CDR3 covers 15 residues. Trimming removed 2 bases from V and 3 bases from J; junction bases left unmatched: 5. The germline CDR1 and CDR2 sequences are MNHEY and SVGAGI. In nucleotides, the CDR3 is TGTGCCAGCAGTTACGGACAGGGGCAAGACTACGAGCAGTACTTC. This codes for CASSYGQGQDYEQYF.

This clone has only a few counts. This sequence joins TRBV6-6 and TRBJ2-7; 9 bases are shared with TRBD1. Germline lookup yields CDR1 MNHNY and CDR2 SVGAGI (reference sequence). The CDR3 runs 14 residues. With V trimmed by 5 bases and J by 5 bases, 7 bases remained unmatched. CDR3 DNA: TGTGCCAGCAGTCTTCCCGGGACAGGGAACGAGCAGTACTTC. This gives the protein CASSLPGTGNEQYF.

This clone was found a few times. The chain recombines TRBV28 with TRBJ1-5, with TRBD1 identical over 10 bases. Germline V gene lookup returns CDR1 MDHEN and CDR2 SYDVKM. The CDR3 covers 15 residues. The V gene end was trimmed by 7 bases and the J gene end by 2 bases; junction bases not matched to a gene: 5. CDR3 nucleotide sequence: TGTGCCAGCATCCAAGGGACAGGGGGCAATCAGCCCCAGCATTTT. Its translation is CASIQGTGGNQPQHF.

The chain joins TRBV7-2 to TRBJ2-3, with a tentative D call TRBD2 (6 bases). Germline CDR1 and CDR2: SGHTA and FQGNSA. This CDR3 region has 12 residues. V lost 5 bases and J 5 bases, leaving 8 bases between the germline ends. CDR3 region: CASSGSGDTQYF. The CDR3 nucleotides are TGTGCCAGCAGCGGTAGCGGAGATACGCAGTATTTT.

Remarks on this clone: This sample includes further DNA sequences coding for the same CDR3. The V and J genes are TRBV4-1 and TRBJ1-1, with 8 bases that match TRBD1. This CDR3 has 14 amino acids. Per germline, CDR1 MGHRA and CDR2 YSYEKL. V shed 4 bases and J 5 bases; nucleotides not matched to a gene: 6. The CDR3 nucleotides are TGCGCCAGCAGCCGTCCAGGGGGCAGGACTGAAGCTTTCTTT. It yields the protein CASSRPGGRTEAFF.

This clone occurred a few times. The V call is TRBV7-2, the J call TRBJ2-3; 8 nucleotides align to TRBD2. Losses at the gene ends were 6 bases for V and 4 bases for J; bases not matched to a gene: 12. Germline V gene sequence: CDR1 SGHTA, CDR2 FQGNSA. CDR3 length: 16 amino acids. CDR3 sequence (DNA): TGTGCCAGCAGTAGACCCCCGGGAGGGCTGGCAGATACGCAGTATTTT. Translated: CASSRPPGGLADTQYF.

This clone occurred a few times. The rearrangement uses TRBV7-2 and TRBJ2-7; TRBD2 aligns across 13 bases. CDR3 length: 15 amino acids. Germline V CDR1 and CDR2: SGHTA, FQGNSA. V gave up 5 bases and J gave up 2 bases; unmatched junction bases: 3. The CDR3 nucleotides are TGTGCCAGCAGCACCGGGACTAGCGGGGCCTACGAGCAGTACTTC. It specifies CASSTGTSGAYEQYF.

The genes are TRBV7-2 and TRBJ1-1; 7 bases agree with TRBD1. The CDR3 is made up of 15 amino acids. CDR1 SGHTA and CDR2 FQGNSA come from the germline V gene. With V trimmed by 5 bases and J by 0 bases, 6 bases remained unmatched. The CDR3 coding sequence is TGTGCCAGCAGCCCGTACAGGGGAATGAACACTGAAGCTTTCTTT. Its protein is CASSPYRGMNTEAFF. Complete variable domain (other parts from reference TRBV7-2 and TRBJ1-1): GAGVSQSPSNKVTEKGKDVELRCDPISGHTALYWYRQSLGQGLEFLIYFQGNSAPDKSGLPSDRFSAERTGGSVSTLTIQRTQQEDSAVYLCASSPYRGMNTEAFFGQGTRLTVV.

The CDR3, as DNA: TGTGCCAGTAGTAACCCGGTTGTGCCCTACGAGCAGTACTTC. This gives the protein CASSNPVVPYEQYF. This rearrangement joins TRBV19 to TRBJ2-7; the D is unclear. Germline CDR1 and CDR2: LNHDA and SQIVND (reference sequence). The CDR3 spans 14 residues. The germline V and J ends were trimmed by 4 bases and 2 bases, with 12 bases remaining between them.